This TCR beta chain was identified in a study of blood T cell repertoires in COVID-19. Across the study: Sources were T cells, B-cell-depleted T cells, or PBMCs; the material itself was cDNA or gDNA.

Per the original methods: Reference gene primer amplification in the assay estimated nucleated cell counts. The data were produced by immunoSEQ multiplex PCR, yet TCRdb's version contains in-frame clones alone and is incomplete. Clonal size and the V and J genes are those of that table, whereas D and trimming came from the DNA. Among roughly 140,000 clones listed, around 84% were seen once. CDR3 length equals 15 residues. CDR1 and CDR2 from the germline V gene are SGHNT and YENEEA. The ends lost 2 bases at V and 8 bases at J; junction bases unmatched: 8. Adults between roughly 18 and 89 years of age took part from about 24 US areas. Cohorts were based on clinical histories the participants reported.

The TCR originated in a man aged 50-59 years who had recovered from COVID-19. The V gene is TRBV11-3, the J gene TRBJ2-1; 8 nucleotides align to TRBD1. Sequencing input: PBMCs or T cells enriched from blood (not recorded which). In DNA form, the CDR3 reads TGTGCCAGCAGCTTACGACAGGGGTTGTTCGATGAGCAGTTCTTC. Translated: CASSLRQGLFDEQFF.